The rows below give T cell receptor beta chains drawn from one sample of a study of shared clonotypes between healthy human individuals. TCRdb's table, derived via immunoSEQ multiplex PCR, lists solely in-frame clones and lacks some. The table shows roughly 1,100,000 clones, with about 75% occurring only once. The sample taken for sequencing was memory CD4+ T cells sorted from blood. These receptors came from a man between 18 and 29 years old in good health. Both conserved end residues are part of each CDR3.

J gene	V gene	CDR3 protein
TRBJ2-3	TRBV7-2	CASSSTQSTDTQYF
TRBJ1-5	TRBV6-1	CASSQRTGGNQPQHF
TRBJ2-3	TRBV28	CASSFPGRGTDTQYF
TRBJ2-3	TRBV6-5	CASRLKGGRQDTQYF
TRBJ2-1	TRBV9	CASSVGSLAGAYNEQFF
TRBJ2-1	TRBV9	CASSVIPGSYNEQFF
TRBJ2-1	TRBV11-2	CASSSPGKNRNEQFF
TRBJ2-5	TRBV11-3	CASSQGGGGAMKTQYF
TRBJ2-3	TRBV7-9	CASSAPSGGESRDTQYF
TRBJ2-2	TRBV30	CAWRGAGVPTGELFF
TRBJ2-1	TRBV30	CAWSVLRTSGTVDEQFF
TRBJ1-4	TRBV2	CASRDRLLNEKLFF
TRBJ2-7	TRBV18	CASSPAFSYEQYF
TRBJ2-1	TRBV18	CASSPGLAGPWNEQFF
TRBJ2-5	TRBV4-1	CASSQVLETQYF